This is a list of T cell receptor beta chains from one sample in a study of blood T cell repertoires in COVID-19. Sequencing used immunoSEQ multiplex PCR; TCRdb keeps in-frame clones, though not all of them. The sample gives 150,000 or so clones, about 80% of which show up once; about two fifths is in the top ten. Sequenced material: peripheral blood. The receptor source for this set is a human donor in a cohort sampled during active COVID-19. The CDR3 runs from the conserved cysteine through the conserved F or W. A D gene is named only where the DNA matches it firmly. Expanded clones are given a class, and other clones once, few, many or no size at all.

15	TRBV5-1	NA	TRBJ2-3	NA	TGCGCCACCGCGGTTTGGGGGCATAGCACAGATACGCAGTATTTT	CATAVWGHSTDTQYF
13	TRBV7-2	NA	TRBJ1-1	NA	TGTGCCAGCAGCTTGACAGAACACACTGAAGCTTTCTTT	CASSLTEHTEAFF
13	TRBV25-1	NA	TRBJ1-2	NA	TGTGCCAGCAGCGCACGACAGGTCTATGGCTACACCTTC	CASSARQVYGYTF
14	TRBV7-8	NA	TRBJ2-1	TRBD2	TGTGCCAGCAGCTTTAGCGGGACTACAATGAAGCAGTTCTTC	CASSFSGTTMKQFF
16	TRBV19	NA	TRBJ2-1	TRBD2	TGTGCCAGTAGCCCGGCGGCGGGAGGAACCTACAATGAGCAGTTCTTC	CASSPAAGGTYNEQFF
15	TRBV18	once	TRBJ2-3	NA	TGTGCCAGCTCACCGGGACACCTCACGGGAGATACGCAGTATTTT	CASSPGHLTGDTQYF
15	TRBV5-4	NA	TRBJ1-6	NA	TGTGCCAGCAGCCGCTCGGTACAGGTCGATTCACCCCTCCACTTT	CASSRSVQVDSPLHF
15	TRBV5-1	once	TRBJ2-2	TRBD1	TGCGCCAGCACGCCAGGGGGCTCCAACACCGGGGAGCTGTTTTTT	CASTPGGSNTGELFF
19	TRBV4-2	NA	TRBJ2-2	NA	TGTGCCAGCAGCCAAGATCTTTTGGGGTTGGCGACAGCGACCGGGGAGCTGTTTTTT	CASSQDLLGLATATGELFF
17	TRBV19	NA	TRBJ2-1	TRBD2	TGTGCCAGTAGTACCGGTTCAGCGGGAGGGGACTACAATGAGCAGTTCTTC	CASSTGSAGGDYNEQFF
19	TRBV18	NA	TRBJ2-6	NA	TGTGCCAGCTCACCACGGGACAAAACTCCCCGCTCTGGGGCCAACGTCCTGACTTTC	CASSPRDKTPRSGANVLTF
14	TRBV27	NA	TRBJ1-2	TRBD1	TGTGCCAGCAGTTCCTGGACAGGTCCAGGGGGCTACACCTTC	CASSSWTGPGGYTF
12	TRBV3-1/TRBV3-2	NA	TRBJ1-2	NA	TGTGCCAGCAGCCAAGCAGGTCGTGGCTACACCTTC	CASSQAGRGYTF
14	TRBV3-1/TRBV3-2	NA	TRBJ1-2	NA	TGTGCCAGCAGCCATTCTGACCGGGGTCAGGGCTACACCTTC	CASSHSDRGQGYTF
16	TRBV4-2	NA	TRBJ2-4	NA	TGTGCCAGCAGCCAAGAAGGCACTATAGCCAAAAACATTCAGTACTTC	CASSQEGTIAKNIQYF
13	TRBV12-3/TRBV12-4	NA	TRBJ1-2	TRBD1	TGTGCCAGCAGCCTGGGACAGGGGGATGGCTACACCTTC	CASSLGQGDGYTF
18	TRBV3-1/TRBV3-2	few	TRBJ1-6	TRBD1	TGTGCCAGCAGCCAAGACCCCTTGGGGACAGGCTATAATTCACCCCTCCACTTT	CASSQDPLGTGYNSPLHF
15	TRBV5-1	NA	TRBJ2-5	TRBD2	TGCGCCAGCAGCTTTAGCGGGGGGCAAGGAGAGACCCAGTACTTC	CASSFSGGQGETQYF
16	TRBV9	NA	TRBJ2-3	NA	TGTGCCAGCAGCGTAGCTCAGGGAACTAGCACAGATACGCAGTATTTT	CASSVAQGTSTDTQYF
14	TRBV7-2	NA	TRBJ2-5	NA	TGTGCCAGCAGCTTATACAGAGCCCAAGAGACCCAGTACTTC	CASSLYRAQETQYF
14	TRBV7-2	once	TRBJ2-7	NA	TGTGCCAGCAGCTTAGGAGAGCAGGGCTACGAGCAGTACTTC	CASSLGEQGYEQYF
14	TRBV3-1/TRBV3-2	NA	TRBJ2-3	NA	TGTGCCAGCAGCCCTGTGAGTAGCACAGATACGCAGTATTTT	CASSPVSSTDTQYF
15	TRBV4-1	NA	TRBJ1-2	NA	TGCGCCAGCAGCCAAGATCTGGGGGCGGGCTATGGCTACACCTTC	CASSQDLGAGYGYTF
14	TRBV11-2	NA	TRBJ2-2	TRBD2	TGTGCCAGCAGCTTTGGGGGGGGTACCGGGGAGCTGTTTTTT	CASSFGGGTGELFF
18	TRBV7-2	NA	TRBJ2-5	TRBD2	TGTGCCAGCAGCTCCTTAAGAGCGGGGGGAGTCCTACAAGAGACCCAGTACTTC	CASSSLRAGGVLQETQYF
16	TRBV27	NA	TRBJ1-1	TRBD1	TGTGCCAGCAGTTTTTTTAAGGGGACAGAGAACACTGAAGCTTTCTTT	CASSFFKGTENTEAFF